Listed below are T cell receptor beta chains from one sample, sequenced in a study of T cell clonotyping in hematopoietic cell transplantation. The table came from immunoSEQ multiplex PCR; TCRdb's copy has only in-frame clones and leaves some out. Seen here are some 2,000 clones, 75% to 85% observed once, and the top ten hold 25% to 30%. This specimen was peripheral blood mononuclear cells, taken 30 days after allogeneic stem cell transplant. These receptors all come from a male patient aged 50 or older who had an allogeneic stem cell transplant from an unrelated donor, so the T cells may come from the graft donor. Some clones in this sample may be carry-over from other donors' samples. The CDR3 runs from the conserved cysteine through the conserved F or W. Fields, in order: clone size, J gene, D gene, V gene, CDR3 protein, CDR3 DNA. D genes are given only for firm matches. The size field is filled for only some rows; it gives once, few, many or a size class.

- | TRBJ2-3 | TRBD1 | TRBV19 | CASSPGTGGQDTQYF | TGTGCCAGTAGTCCAGGGACAGGGGGCCAAGATACGCAGTATTTT
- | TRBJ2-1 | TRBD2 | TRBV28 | CASSPETSGLINEQFF | TGTGCCAGCAGTCCCGAGACTAGCGGGCTTATCAATGAGCAGTTCTTC
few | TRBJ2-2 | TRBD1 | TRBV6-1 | CASSKGQGARGELFF | TGTGCCAGCAGTAAGGGACAGGGGGCGCGTGGGGAGCTGTTTTTT
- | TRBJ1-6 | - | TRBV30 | CAWTPRTLNSPLHF | TGTGCCTGGACTCCCAGAACTTTAAATTCACCCCTCCACTTT
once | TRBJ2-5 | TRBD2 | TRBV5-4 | CASSLGLAGGKETQYF | TGTGCCAGCAGCTTGGGACTAGCGGGAGGCAAAGAGACCCAGTACTTC
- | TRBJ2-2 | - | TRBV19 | CASSIGVVRRTGELFF | TGTGCCAGTAGTATAGGGGTTGTTAGGAGGACCGGGGAGCTGTTTTTT
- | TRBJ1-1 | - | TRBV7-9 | CASSLFVVAGQWNTEAFF | TGTGCCAGCAGCTTATTTGTCGTGGCCGGACAGTGGAACACTGAAGCTTTCTTT
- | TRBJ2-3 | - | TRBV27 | CASRRGSTDTQYF | TGTGCCAGCAGACGGGGGAGCACAGATACGCAGTATTTT
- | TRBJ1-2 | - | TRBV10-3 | CAISESTRGNYGYTF | TGTGCCATCAGTGAGTCCACTCGGGGGAACTATGGCTACACCTTC
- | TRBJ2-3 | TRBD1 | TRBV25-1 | CASRNRGWTDTQYF | TGTGCCAGCAGGAACAGGGGGTGGACAGATACGCAGTATTTT
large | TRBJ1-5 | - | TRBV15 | CATSSEPGTYSNQPQHF | TGTGCCACCAGCAGTGAACCCGGGACCTATAGCAATCAGCCCCAGCATTTT
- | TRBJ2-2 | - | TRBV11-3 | CASSSTGRAVLFF | TGTGCCAGCAGCTCCACAGGGAGGGCAGTGCTGTTTTTT
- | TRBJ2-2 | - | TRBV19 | CASSPDPGELFF | TGTGCCAGTAGTCCCGACCCCGGGGAGCTGTTTTTT
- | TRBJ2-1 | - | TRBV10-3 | CAISDRGSYNEQFF | TGTGCCATCAGTGACAGGGGTTCCTACAATGAGCAGTTCTTC
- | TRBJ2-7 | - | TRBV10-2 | CASSEDSEAGSYEQYF | TGCGCCAGCAGTGAGGATTCGGAGGCTGGCTCCTACGAGCAGTACTTC
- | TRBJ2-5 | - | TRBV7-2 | CASRRSVLQETQYF | TGTGCCAGCAGACGAAGCGTCTTGCAAGAGACCCAGTACTTC
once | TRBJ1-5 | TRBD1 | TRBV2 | CASLGDRGQPQHF | TGTGCCAGCTTGGGGGACAGGGGGCAGCCCCAGCATTTT
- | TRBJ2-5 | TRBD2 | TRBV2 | CASSPTAGGETQYF | TGTGCCAGCAGTCCTACCGCGGGGGGCGAGACCCAGTACTTC
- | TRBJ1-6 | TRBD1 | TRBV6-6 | CASRSWTGGNSPLHF | TGTGCCAGCAGGTCTTGGACAGGGGGAAATTCACCCCTCCACTTT
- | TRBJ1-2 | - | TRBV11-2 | CASSLDLRGGVYGYTF | TGTGCCAGCAGCTTAGATCTGCGGGGTGGGGTCTATGGCTACACCTTC
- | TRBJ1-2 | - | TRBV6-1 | CASKKDMLVYGYTF | TGTGCCAGCAAAAAAGACATGCTGGTCTATGGCTACACCTTC
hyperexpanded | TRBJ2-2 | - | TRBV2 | CASRPRVTGELFF | TGTGCCAGCAGACCCAGGGTCACCGGGGAGCTGTTTTTT
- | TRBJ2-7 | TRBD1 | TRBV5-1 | CASSVRQGSYEQYF | TGCGCCAGCAGCGTTCGACAGGGTTCCTACGAGCAGTACTTC
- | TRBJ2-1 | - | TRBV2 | CASGSLARGYNEQFF | TGTGCCAGCGGGAGTCTAGCGCGTGGATACAATGAGCAGTTCTTC
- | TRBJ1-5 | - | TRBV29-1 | CSVAGLDQPQHF | TGCAGCGTTGCAGGGCTGGATCAGCCCCAGCATTTT
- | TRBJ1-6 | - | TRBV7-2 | CASSPNGARNNSPLHF | TGTGCCAGCAGCCCTAACGGGGCGCGGAATAATTCACCCCTCCACTTT
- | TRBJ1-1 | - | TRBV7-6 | CASSLVGMEAFF | TGTGCCAGCAGCTTAGTGGGGATGGAAGCTTTCTTT
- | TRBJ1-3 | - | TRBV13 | CASFGRGAGNTIYF | TGTGCCAGCTTCGGAAGGGGCGCTGGAAACACCATATATTTT
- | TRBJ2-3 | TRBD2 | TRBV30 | CAWSVLAGFTDTQYF | TGTGCCTGGAGTGTTCTAGCGGGGTTCACAGATACGCAGTATTTT
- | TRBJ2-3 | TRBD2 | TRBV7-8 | CASSLPGLAGGYTDTQYF | TGTGCCAGCAGCTTACCGGGACTAGCGGGGGGATACACAGATACGCAGTATTTT
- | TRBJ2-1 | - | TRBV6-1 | CASSEFRRAYTDEQFF | TGTGCCAGCAGTGAATTCAGGAGGGCCTATACCGATGAGCAGTTCTTC